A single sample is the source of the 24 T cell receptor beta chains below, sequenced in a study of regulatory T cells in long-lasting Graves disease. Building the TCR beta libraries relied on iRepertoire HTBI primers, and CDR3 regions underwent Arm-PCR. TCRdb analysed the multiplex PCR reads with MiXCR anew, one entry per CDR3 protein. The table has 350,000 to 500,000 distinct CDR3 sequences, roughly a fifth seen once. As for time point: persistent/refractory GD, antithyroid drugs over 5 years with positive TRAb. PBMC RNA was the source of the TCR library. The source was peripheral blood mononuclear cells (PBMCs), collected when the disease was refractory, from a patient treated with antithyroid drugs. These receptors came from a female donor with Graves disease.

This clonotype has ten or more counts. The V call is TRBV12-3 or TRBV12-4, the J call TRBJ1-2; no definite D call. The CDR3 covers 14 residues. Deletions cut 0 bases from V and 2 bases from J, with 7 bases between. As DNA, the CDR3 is TGTGCCAGCAGTTTAGCGCCCGGGAACTATGGCTACACCTTC. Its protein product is CASSLAPGNYGYTF.

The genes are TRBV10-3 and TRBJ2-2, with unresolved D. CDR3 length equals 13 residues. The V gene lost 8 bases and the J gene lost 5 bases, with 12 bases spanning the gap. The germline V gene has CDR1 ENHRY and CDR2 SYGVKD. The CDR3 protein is CAISGRTTGELFF. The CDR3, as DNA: TGTGCCATCTCTGGACGGACGACCGGGGAGCTGTTTTTT.

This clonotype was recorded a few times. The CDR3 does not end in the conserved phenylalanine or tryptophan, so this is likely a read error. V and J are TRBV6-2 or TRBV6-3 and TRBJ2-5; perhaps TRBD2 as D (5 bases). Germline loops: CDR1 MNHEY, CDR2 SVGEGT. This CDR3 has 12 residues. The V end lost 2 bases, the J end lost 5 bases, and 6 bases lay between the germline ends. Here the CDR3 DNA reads TGTGCCAGCAGTTACCCGGGGGAGACCCAGTACCTC. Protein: CASSYPGETQYL.

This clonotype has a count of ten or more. The CDR3 is CASSRLAGAGANVLTF. The DNA of the CDR3 is TGTGCCAGCAGTAGACTAGCGGGAGCAGGGGCCAACGTCCTGACTTTC. The V and J genes are TRBV27 and TRBJ2-6; 12 bases map to TRBD2. Trimming removed 5 bases from V and 4 bases from J; junction bases left unmatched: 3. From germline, CDR1 is MNHEY and CDR2 SMNVEV (reference sequence). This CDR3 comprises 16 residues.

CDR3: CASEGRELTDTQYF. In nucleotides, the CDR3 is TGTGCCAGTGAAGGGCGGGAGCTGACAGATACGCAGTATTTT. This rearrangement joins TRBV12-3 or TRBV12-4 to TRBJ2-3; TRBD2 aligns across 7 bases. Trimming cost V 9 bases and J 3 bases; bases outside gene matches: 9. This CDR3 contains 14 residues.

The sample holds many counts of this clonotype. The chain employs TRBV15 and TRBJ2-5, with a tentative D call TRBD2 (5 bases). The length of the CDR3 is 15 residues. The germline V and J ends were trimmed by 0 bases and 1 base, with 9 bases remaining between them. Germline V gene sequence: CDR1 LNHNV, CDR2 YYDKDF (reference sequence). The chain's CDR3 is CATSRDEDFQETQYF. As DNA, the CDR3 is TGTGCCACCAGCAGAGACGAGGACTTCCAAGAGACCCAGTACTTC.

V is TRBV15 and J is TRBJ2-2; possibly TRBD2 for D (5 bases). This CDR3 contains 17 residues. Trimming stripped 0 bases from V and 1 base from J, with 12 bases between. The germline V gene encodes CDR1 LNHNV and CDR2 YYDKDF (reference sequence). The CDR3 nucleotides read TGTGCCACCAGCAGAGATCAGACCGGGGTGAACACCGGGGAGCTGTTTTTT. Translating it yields CATSRDQTGVNTGELFF. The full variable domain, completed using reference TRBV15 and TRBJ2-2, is DAMVIQNPRYQVTQFGKPVTLSCSQTLNHNVMYWYQQKSSQAPKLLFHYYDKDFNNEADTPDNFQSRRPNTSFCFLDIRSPGLGDTAMYLCATSRDQTGVNTGELFFGEGSRLTVL.

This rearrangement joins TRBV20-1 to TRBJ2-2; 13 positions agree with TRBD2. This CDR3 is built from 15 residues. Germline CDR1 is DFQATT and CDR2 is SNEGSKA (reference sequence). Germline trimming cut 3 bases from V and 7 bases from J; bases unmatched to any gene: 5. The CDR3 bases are TGCAGTGCTAGGGGACTAGCGGGGCTCGGCGGGGAGCTGTTTTTT. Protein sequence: CSARGLAGLGGELFF.

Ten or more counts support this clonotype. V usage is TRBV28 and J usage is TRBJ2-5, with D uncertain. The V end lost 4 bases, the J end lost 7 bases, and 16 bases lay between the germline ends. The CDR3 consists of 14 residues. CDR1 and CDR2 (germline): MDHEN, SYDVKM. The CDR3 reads CASSSTSGLGTQYF. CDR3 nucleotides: TGTGCCAGCAGTTCTACGTCGGGCCTCGGGACCCAGTACTTC. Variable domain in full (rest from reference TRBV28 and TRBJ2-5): DVKVTQSSRYLVKRTGEKVFLECVQDMDHENMFWYRQDPGLGLRLIYFSYDVKMKEKGDIPEGYSVSREKKERFSLILESASTNQTSMYLCASSSTSGLGTQYFGPGTRLLVL.

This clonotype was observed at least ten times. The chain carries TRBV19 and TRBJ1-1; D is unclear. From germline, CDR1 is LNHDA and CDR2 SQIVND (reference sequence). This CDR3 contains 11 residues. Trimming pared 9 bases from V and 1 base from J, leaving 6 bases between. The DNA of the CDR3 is TGTGCCAGCTACAGGAACACTGAAGCTTTCTTT. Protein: CASYRNTEAFF.

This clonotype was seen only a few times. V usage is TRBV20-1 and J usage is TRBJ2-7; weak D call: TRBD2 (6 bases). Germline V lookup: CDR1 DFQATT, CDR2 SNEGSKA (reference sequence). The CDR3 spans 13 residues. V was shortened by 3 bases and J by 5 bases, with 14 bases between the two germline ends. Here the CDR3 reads CSARREGLHEQYF. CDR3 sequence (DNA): TGCAGTGCTAGGCGAGAGGGACTTCACGAGCAGTACTTC.

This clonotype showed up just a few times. The CDR3 region is CASSSIQGGMNTEAFF. The CDR3 DNA follows: TGCGCCAGCAGCTCGATACAGGGTGGAATGAACACTGAAGCTTTCTTT. V and J are TRBV5-1 and TRBJ1-1, with D perhaps TRBD1 (6 bases). Trimming pared 3 bases from V and 0 bases from J, leaving 15 bases between. Per germline, CDR1 SGHRS and CDR2 YFSETQ. This CDR3 contains 16 residues.

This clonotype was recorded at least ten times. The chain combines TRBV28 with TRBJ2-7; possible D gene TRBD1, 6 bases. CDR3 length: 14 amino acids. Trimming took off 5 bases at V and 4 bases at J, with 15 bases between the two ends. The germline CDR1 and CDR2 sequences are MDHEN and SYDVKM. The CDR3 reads CASSRDTNRYEQYF. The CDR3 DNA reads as TGTGCCAGCAGTCGGGACACAAATCGGTACGAGCAGTACTTC.

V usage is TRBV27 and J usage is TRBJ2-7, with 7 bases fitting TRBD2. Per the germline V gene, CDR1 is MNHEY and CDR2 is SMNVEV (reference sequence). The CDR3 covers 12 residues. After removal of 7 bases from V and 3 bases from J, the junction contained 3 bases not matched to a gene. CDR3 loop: CASTSGDYEQYF. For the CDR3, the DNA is TGTGCCAGCACTAGCGGAGACTACGAGCAGTACTTC.

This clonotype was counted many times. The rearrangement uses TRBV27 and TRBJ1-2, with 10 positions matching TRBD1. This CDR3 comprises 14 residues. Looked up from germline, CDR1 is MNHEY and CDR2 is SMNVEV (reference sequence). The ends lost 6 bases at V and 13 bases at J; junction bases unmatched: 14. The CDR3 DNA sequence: TGTGCCAGCAGCCTAACCGCCGGGACAGGGGTCGGCACCTTC. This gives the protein CASSLTAGTGVGTF.

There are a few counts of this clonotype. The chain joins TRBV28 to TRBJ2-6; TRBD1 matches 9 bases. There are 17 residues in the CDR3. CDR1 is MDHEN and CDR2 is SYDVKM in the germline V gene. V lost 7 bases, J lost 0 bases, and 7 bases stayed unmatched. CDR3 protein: CASTRTGAASGANVLTF. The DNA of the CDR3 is TGTGCCAGCACCCGGACAGGGGCCGCCTCTGGGGCCAACGTCCTGACTTTC. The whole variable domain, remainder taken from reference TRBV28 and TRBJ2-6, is DVKVTQSSRYLVKRTGEKVFLECVQDMDHENMFWYRQDPGLGLRLIYFSYDVKMKEKGDIPEGYSVSREKKERFSLILESASTNQTSMYLCASTRTGAASGANVLTFGAGSRLTVL.

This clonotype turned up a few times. For the CDR3, the DNA is TGCAGTGCTGCACCTCGACAGGGGCGCTCCTACGAGCAGTACTTC. This translates into CSAAPRQGRSYEQYF. V usage is TRBV20-1 and J usage is TRBJ2-7, with 8 nucleotides matching TRBD1. The V gene's germline CDR1 is DFQATT and CDR2 SNEGSKA (reference sequence). CDR3 length: 15 amino acids. The junction had 9 bases not matched to a gene; V was cut back by 5 bases and J by 0 bases.

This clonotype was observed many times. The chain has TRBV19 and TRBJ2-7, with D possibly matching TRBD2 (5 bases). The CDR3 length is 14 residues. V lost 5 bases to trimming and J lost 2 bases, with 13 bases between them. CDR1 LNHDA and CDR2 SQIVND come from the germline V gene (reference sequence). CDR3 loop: CASSWRLTAYEQYF. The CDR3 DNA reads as TGTGCCAGTAGTTGGAGACTAACCGCCTACGAGCAGTACTTC.

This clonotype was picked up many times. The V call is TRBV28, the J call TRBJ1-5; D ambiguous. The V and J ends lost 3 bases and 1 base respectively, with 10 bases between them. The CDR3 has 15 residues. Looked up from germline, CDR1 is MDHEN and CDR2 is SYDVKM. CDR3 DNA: TGTGCCAGCAGTTTCCTGGGTGGGAGCAATCAGCCCCAGCATTTT. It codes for CASSFLGGSNQPQHF.

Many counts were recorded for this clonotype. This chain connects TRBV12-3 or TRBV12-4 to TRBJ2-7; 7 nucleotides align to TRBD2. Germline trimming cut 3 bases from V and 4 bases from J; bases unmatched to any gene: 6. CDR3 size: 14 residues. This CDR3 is CASSFGSGRYEQYF. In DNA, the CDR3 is TGTGCCAGCAGTTTCGGTTCCGGGAGGTACGAGCAGTACTTC.

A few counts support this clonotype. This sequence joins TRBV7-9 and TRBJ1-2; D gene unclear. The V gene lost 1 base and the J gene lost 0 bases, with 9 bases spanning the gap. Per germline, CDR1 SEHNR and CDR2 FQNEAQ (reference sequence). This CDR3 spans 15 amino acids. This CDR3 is CASSLGGAANYGYTF. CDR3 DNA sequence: TGTGCCAGCAGCTTAGGAGGTGCAGCTAACTATGGCTACACCTTC.

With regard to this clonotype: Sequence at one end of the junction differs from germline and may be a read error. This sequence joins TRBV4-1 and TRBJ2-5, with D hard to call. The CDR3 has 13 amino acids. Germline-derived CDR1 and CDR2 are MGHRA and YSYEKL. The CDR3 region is CTSSQDFEETQYF. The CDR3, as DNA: TGCACCAGCAGCCAAGACTTTGAAGAGACCCAGTACTTC.

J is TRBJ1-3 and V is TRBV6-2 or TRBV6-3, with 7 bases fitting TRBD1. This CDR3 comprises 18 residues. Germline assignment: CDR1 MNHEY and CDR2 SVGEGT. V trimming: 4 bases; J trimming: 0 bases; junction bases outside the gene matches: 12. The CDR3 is CASSSPPGQRNSGNTIYF. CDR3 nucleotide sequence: TGTGCCAGCAGTTCCCCCCCGGGACAGCGAAACTCTGGAAACACCATATATTTT.

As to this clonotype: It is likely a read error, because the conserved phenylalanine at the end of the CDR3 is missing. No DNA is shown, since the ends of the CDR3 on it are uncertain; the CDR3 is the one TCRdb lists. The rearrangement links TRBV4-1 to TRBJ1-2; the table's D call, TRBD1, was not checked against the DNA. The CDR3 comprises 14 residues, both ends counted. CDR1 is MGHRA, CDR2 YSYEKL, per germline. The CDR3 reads CASSRSPTEPHLSL.